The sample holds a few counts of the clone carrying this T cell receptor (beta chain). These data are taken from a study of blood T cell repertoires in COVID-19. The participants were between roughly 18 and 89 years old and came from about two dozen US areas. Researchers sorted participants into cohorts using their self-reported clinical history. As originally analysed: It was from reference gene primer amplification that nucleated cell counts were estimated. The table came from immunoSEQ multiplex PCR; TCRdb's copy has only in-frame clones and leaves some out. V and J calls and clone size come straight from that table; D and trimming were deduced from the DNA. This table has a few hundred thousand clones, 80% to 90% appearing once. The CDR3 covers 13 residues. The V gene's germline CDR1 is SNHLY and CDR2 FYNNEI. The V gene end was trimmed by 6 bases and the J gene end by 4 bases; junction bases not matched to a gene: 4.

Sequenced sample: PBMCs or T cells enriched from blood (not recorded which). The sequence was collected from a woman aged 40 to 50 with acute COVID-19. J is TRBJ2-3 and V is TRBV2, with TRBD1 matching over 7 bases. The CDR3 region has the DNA TGTGCCAGCAGGACAGGGACACCAGATACGCAGTATTTT. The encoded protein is CASRTGTPDTQYF.